Below are 24 T cell receptor beta chains sequenced from a single sample in a study of CXCR3-negative and CXCR3-positive naive CD8 T cells. Whole-study results and caveats: CXCR3-positive naive cells carried more hydrophobic TRB CDR3s than CXCR3-negative naive cells did.

No antigen has been identified for these receptors. All TRB cDNA libraries came from 5' RACE performed with UMI labels. TCRdb re-called the 5' RACE reads and shows each CDR3 protein once, DNA omitted. The sample's table shows roughly 7,300 distinct CDR3 sequences. Sequencing was carried out using naive CXCR3+ CD8+ T cells from blood. The subset denotes: CD45RO-CCR7+CD27+CD95- naive CD8+ T cells expressing CXCR3 (TNR3+). The origin of the receptors is a human donor in good health. Some clones in this sample may be carry-over from other donors' samples.

This chain connects TRBV2 to TRBJ2-5; TCRdb's D gene call, TRBD1, goes unchecked for lack of DNA. The CDR3 loop spans 18 amino acids. CDR1 and CDR2 from the germline V gene are SNHLY and FYNNEI. Here the CDR3 reads CASSVRSVGQGFLETQYF.

This clonotype is deemed medium-sized (0.01 to 0.1%) by its frequency. This chain links TRBV10-3 with TRBJ2-7. The CDR3 is 14 residues long. CDR1 and CDR2 (germline): ENHRY, SYGVKD. The CDR3: CAISSFEGSYEQYF.

The gene calls are TRBV19 and TRBJ2-3; no DNA is available, so the TRBD2 call from TCRdb remains unchecked. There are 16 residues in the CDR3. The germline gives CDR1 LNHDA, CDR2 SQIVND (reference sequence). The chain's CDR3 is CATKTKWEGLTDTQYF.

Its frequency marks this clonotype as medium-sized. This chain joins TRBV7-9 and TRBJ2-3; TCRdb gives TRBD2 as the D gene, but with no DNA this cannot be confirmed. Germline V CDR1 and CDR2: SEHNR, FQNEAQ (reference sequence). The CDR3 is 18 amino acids. CDR3 sequence reads: CASSLLNRDQKNTDTQYF.

This clonotype registers medium-sized by frequency. V usage is TRBV6-5 and J usage is TRBJ1-6. Germline V CDR1 and CDR2: MNHEY, SVGAGI. This CDR3 comprises 20 residues. This CDR3 is CASSYSIPLPGQPYNSPLHF.

This clonotype registers medium-sized by frequency. The chain employs TRBV12-3 or TRBV12-4 and TRBJ2-1; TCRdb's assignment of TRBD1 cannot be checked, as there is no DNA. The CDR3 is 14 amino acids. CDR3 residues: CASSFGQGYNEQFF.

The rearrangement links TRBV20-1 to TRBJ2-1; TCRdb's assignment of TRBD2 cannot be checked, as there is no DNA. Germline CDR1 is DFQATT and CDR2 is SNEGSKA (reference sequence). This CDR3 has 15 residues. CDR3 region: CSARVLAGGLNEQFF.

According to its frequency, this clonotype is medium-sized. J is TRBJ2-7 and V is TRBV10-3; TCRdb's D call, TRBD1, is unchecked because there is no DNA. This CDR3 is built from 18 residues. Per the germline V gene, CDR1 is ENHRY and CDR2 is SYGVKD. The CDR3 is CAISEAPGQGTFSYEQYF.

This clonotype is medium-sized (0.01 to 0.1%) by frequency. This chain's CDR3 is CSVTLEGSYEQYF. The V and J genes are TRBV29-1 and TRBJ2-7. The CDR3 is made up of 13 amino acids. The germline gives CDR1 SQVTM, CDR2 ANQGSEA.

According to its frequency, this clonotype is medium-sized. This chain joins TRBV28 and TRBJ2-7. CDR3 length: 13 amino acids. Germline lookup yields CDR1 MDHEN and CDR2 SYDVKM. The CDR3 spells CASSLTGVYEQYF.

This clonotype registers medium-sized (0.01 to 0.1%) by frequency. V gene TRBV7-9 combines with J gene TRBJ1-2. This CDR3 spans 11 amino acids. CDR1 and CDR2 (germline): SEHNR, FQNEAQ (reference sequence). The CDR3 sequence: CASSTDDGYTF.

V is TRBV5-1 and J is TRBJ2-1; absent DNA, TCRdb's TRBD2 call cannot be checked. Germline CDR1 SGHRS, CDR2 YFSETQ. The CDR3 totals 15 residues. The CDR3 is CASSSSGNSYNEQFF.

This rearrangement joins TRBV29-1 to TRBJ2-3; lacking DNA, the TRBD1 call made by TCRdb goes unchecked. The germline gives CDR1 SQVTM, CDR2 ANQGSEA. CDR3 length equals 13 residues. CDR3 residues: CSPFDSSTDTQYF.

The chain employs TRBV20-1 and TRBJ2-2; no DNA is available, so the TRBD2 call from TCRdb remains unchecked. This CDR3 is built from 14 residues. In germline, CDR1 is DFQATT, CDR2 SNEGSKA (reference sequence). The CDR3 sequence: CSASGDHSPGELFF.

The rearrangement joins TRBV10-1 to TRBJ2-7. CDR1 and CDR2 from the germline V gene are WNHNN and SYGVQD (reference sequence). The CDR3 loop spans 15 amino acids. The CDR3 is CASSDRVESSYEQYF.

This rearrangement joins TRBV23-1 to TRBJ1-4; checking the TCRdb D call of TRBD1 is not possible without DNA. TRBV23-1 is annotated as an ORF whose role is uncertain. This CDR3 is built from 15 residues. CDR3 in amino acids: CASTRTGTNNEKLFF.

By frequency, this clonotype registers medium-sized (0.01 to 0.1%). J is TRBJ1-4 and V is TRBV6-5; there is no DNA to check the TCRdb D call of TRBD1. Germline CDR1 MNHEY, CDR2 SVGAGI. The CDR3 has 16 residues. CDR3 sequence reads: CASSYHPRGRSEKLFF.

The gene calls are TRBV2 and TRBJ2-3; TCRdb selects TRBD1, and the lack of DNA leaves this call unchecked. This CDR3 is built from 14 residues. The germline V gene encodes CDR1 SNHLY and CDR2 FYNNEI. The CDR3 here is CASSDGGAADTQYF.

The V and J genes are TRBV29-1 and TRBJ2-1; no DNA is available, so the TRBD2 call from TCRdb remains unchecked. Germline V lookup: CDR1 SQVTM, CDR2 ANQGSEA. CDR3 length: 12 residues. The chain's CDR3 is CSVSGLSNEQFF.

The chain has TRBV20-1 and TRBJ2-7. This CDR3 has 12 residues. Germline V gives CDR1 DFQATT, CDR2 SNEGSKA (reference sequence). Here the CDR3 reads CSSQTEYYEQYF.

This clonotype is medium-sized (0.01 to 0.1%) by frequency. This rearrangement joins TRBV29-1 to TRBJ2-1; TCRdb returns TRBD2, unconfirmable since there is no DNA. The CDR3 loop spans 14 amino acids. Germline V gives CDR1 SQVTM, CDR2 ANQGSEA. This CDR3 is CSVETSGSYNEQFF.

J is TRBJ1-5 and V is TRBV2; without DNA, the TCRdb call of TRBD1 cannot be checked. The CDR3 has 14 amino acids. Germline CDR1 and CDR2: SNHLY and FYNNEI. The CDR3 protein is CASSVSGGNQPQHF.

According to its frequency, this clonotype is medium-sized. This rearrangement joins TRBV7-3 to TRBJ2-4; absent DNA, TCRdb's TRBD2 call cannot be checked. Germline CDR1 and CDR2: SGHTA and FQGTGA. This CDR3 comprises 16 residues. This chain's CDR3 is CASSLIGPLAKNIQYF.

This clonotype registers medium-sized (0.01 to 0.1%) by frequency. The chain employs TRBV29-1 and TRBJ2-3; as DNA is missing, the TRBD2 call by TCRdb cannot be tested. This CDR3 comprises 14 residues. Germline CDR1 is SQVTM and CDR2 is ANQGSEA. The CDR3 region is CSVDSVGVVDTQYF.